Below, 10 T cell receptor beta chains from the same sample are listed, as sequenced in a study of CD8+CD57+ T cells in acquired aplastic anemia. In patients chosen for sequencing, flow cytometry had shown CD8+CD57+ cell expansion. Using genomic DNA as the template, TCR beta VDJ and CDR3 profiling was carried out. TCRdb re-derived calls from the reads in MiXCR, one entry per CDR3 protein. The table has 180,000 or so distinct CDR3 sequences, less than 50% seen once. Sequenced input: sorted CD4+, CD8+, or CD8+CD57+ T cells (not recorded which) from PBMCs. These receptors were taken from a human donor with aplastic anemia.

This clonotype was counted at least ten times. The genes are TRBV2 and TRBJ1-4; D call uncertain. Trimming shortened V by 8 bases and J by 0 bases, and 10 bases separated the two germline ends. Germline V gene data show CDR1 as SNHLY and CDR2 as FYNNEI. This CDR3 spans 14 amino acids. Here the CDR3 reads CASVVSPTNEKLFF. The DNA for the CDR3 is TGTGCCAGCGTGGTCAGCCCAACTAATGAAAAACTGTTTTTT.

CDR3 nucleotide sequence: TGTGCCAGCAGCTCGACTAGCGGGAGTGAGACCCAGTACTTC. The encoded protein is CASSSTSGSETQYF. The chain employs TRBV7-9 and TRBJ2-5, with 12 positions matching TRBD2. Germline CDR1 reads SEHNR; CDR2 reads FQNEAQ (reference sequence). The CDR3 extends over 14 amino acids. V lost 4 bases and J lost 5; bases outside the gene matches: 2.

This clonotype was counted ten times or more. The V and J genes are TRBV18 and TRBJ2-7; D is ambiguous. The CDR3 spans 13 residues. Trimming shortened V by 6 bases and J by 6 bases, and 15 bases separated the two germline ends. Per germline, CDR1 KGHSH and CDR2 LQKENI. As DNA, the CDR3 is TGTGCCAGCTCTTCAAGAGGCGGCCTCGAGCAGTACTTC. It codes for CASSSRGGLEQYF. Full variable domain (rest looked up from reference TRBV18 and TRBJ2-7): NAGVMQNPRHLVRRRGQEARLRCSPMKGHSHVYWYRQLPEEGLKFMVYLQKENIIDESGMPKERFSAEFPKEGPSILRIQQVVRGDSAAYFCASSSRGGLEQYFGPGTRLTVT.

This clonotype was seen at least ten times. The chain recombines TRBV9 with TRBJ2-7; 9 bases map to TRBD1. This CDR3 region has 14 residues. V shed 0 bases, J shed 4 bases, and the junction held 2 bases outside the gene matches. Germline values: CDR1 SGDLS, CDR2 YYNGEE. CDR3 sequence: CASSVATGGYEQYF. CDR3 sequence (DNA): TGTGCCAGCAGCGTAGCGACAGGGGGGTACGAGCAGTACTTC.

This clonotype was detected a few times. It may be a read error: a sequence one base away is much more abundant. V usage is TRBV12-3 or TRBV12-4 and J usage is TRBJ2-7; tentative D call: TRBD1 (5 bases). This CDR3 is built from 13 residues. Written as DNA, the CDR3 is TGTGCCAACAGTTTTCAGGGCCCCTACGAGCAGTACTTC. Its translation is CANSFQGPYEQYF.

This clonotype is a singleton in its sample. The missing conserved phenylalanine or tryptophan at the end of this CDR3 makes a read error likely. The V and J genes are TRBV19 and TRBJ2-7; 7 bases are shared with TRBD1. This CDR3 contains 12 residues. Germline V gives CDR1 LNHDA, CDR2 SQIVND (reference sequence). CDR3 DNA: TGTGTCAGTAGTCCTACAGGGGTCGAGCAGTACTTG. Translated, it gives CVSSPTGVEQYL.

CDR3 in amino acids: CAWSVKEKLFF. The CDR3 region has the DNA TGTGCCTGGAGTGTGAAGGAAAAACTGTTTTTT. V and J are TRBV30 and TRBJ1-4; the D is unclear. The germline V gene has CDR1 GTSNPN and CDR2 SVGIG (reference sequence). The CDR3 consists of 11 residues. V lost 0 bases to trimming and J lost 8 bases, with 4 bases between them.

This clonotype occurred many times. The chain's CDR3 is CASSVGTKGHEQYF. CDR3 DNA sequence: TGTGCCAGCAGTGTAGGGACAAAAGGGCACGAGCAGTACTTC. The chain employs TRBV2 and TRBJ2-7, with D perhaps matching TRBD1 (6 bases). V lost 4 bases and J 5 bases, leaving 15 bases between the germline ends. The CDR3 contains 14 residues. Germline V CDR1 and CDR2: SNHLY, FYNNEI.

This clonotype has ten or more counts. The J gene is TRBJ2-5, the V gene TRBV7-2, with 9 bases lining up with TRBD1. The CDR3 covers 16 residues. Germline V lookup: CDR1 SGHTA, CDR2 FQGNSA. Trimming at V came to 5 bases and at J to 5 bases, leaving 12 bases not matched to a gene. The CDR3 region is CASSRTAIGTGETQYF. For the CDR3, the DNA is TGTGCCAGCAGCCGTACCGCAATAGGGACAGGGGAGACCCAGTACTTC.

This clonotype has a single count. The J gene is TRBJ1-2, the V gene TRBV19; D possibly corresponds to TRBD1 (5 bases). The ends were cut back, 4 bases at V and 2 bases at J, with 14 bases in the middle. Germline V gene lookup returns CDR1 LNHDA and CDR2 SQIVND (reference sequence). The CDR3 covers 15 residues. The CDR3 bases are TGTGCCAGTAGTACCCCCAGGGCAGGGAACTATGGCTACACCTTC. Translating it yields CASSTPRAGNYGYTF. Looking up the rest from reference TRBV19 and TRBJ1-2 gives the full variable domain: DGGITQSPKYLFRKEGQNVTLSCEQNLNHDAMYWYRQDPGQGLRLIYYSQIVNDFQKGDIAEGYSVSREKKESFPLTVTSAQKNPTAFYLCASSTPRAGNYGYTFGSGTRLTVV.